This T cell receptor (beta chain) derives from a study of blood T cell repertoires in COVID-19. About the research overall: The United States, Italy and Spain provided the acute and convalescent COVID-19 samples. Sources were T cells, B-cell-depleted T cells, or PBMCs; the material itself was cDNA or gDNA.

Methods used by the authors: Amplified reference gene primers provided the basis for estimating nucleated cell counts. Data came from immunoSEQ multiplex PCR; TCRdb stores just in-frame clones and leaves some out. The V and J calls and clone size come from that table; D and trimming were worked out from the DNA. The data show around 700,000 clones, 70% to 90% seen once. V dropped 5 bases and J dropped 2; count of bases not matched to a gene: 4. Per germline, CDR1 SGHVS and CDR2 FQNEAQ. This CDR3 has 14 residues. V is TRBV7-8 and J is TRBJ2-5, with 8 bases aligning to TRBD1. This receptor was identified in a woman in her late teens or twenties with acute or convalescent COVID-19. The sequenced material came from peripheral blood. The CDR3 spells CASSGGTGQETQYF. In DNA form, the CDR3 reads TGTGCCAGCAGCGGAGGGACAGGTCAAGAGACCCAGTACTTC. The full variable domain, completed using reference TRBV7-8 and TRBJ2-5, is GAGVSQSPRYKVAKRGQDVALRCDPISGHVSLFWYQQALGQGPEFLTYFQNEAQLDKSGLPSDRFFAERPEGSVSTLKIQRTQQEDSAVYLCASSGGTGQETQYFGPGTRLLVL.